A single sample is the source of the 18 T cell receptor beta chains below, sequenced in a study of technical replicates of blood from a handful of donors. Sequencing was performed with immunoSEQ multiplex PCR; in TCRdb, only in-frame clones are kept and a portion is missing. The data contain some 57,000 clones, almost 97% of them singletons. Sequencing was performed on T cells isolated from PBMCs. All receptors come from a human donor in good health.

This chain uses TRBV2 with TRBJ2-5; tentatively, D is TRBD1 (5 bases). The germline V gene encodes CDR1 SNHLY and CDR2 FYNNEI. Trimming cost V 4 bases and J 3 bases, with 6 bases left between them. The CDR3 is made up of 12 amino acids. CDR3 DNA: TGTGCCAGCAGTGGACAGAAAGAGACCCAGTACTTC. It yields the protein CASSGQKETQYF.

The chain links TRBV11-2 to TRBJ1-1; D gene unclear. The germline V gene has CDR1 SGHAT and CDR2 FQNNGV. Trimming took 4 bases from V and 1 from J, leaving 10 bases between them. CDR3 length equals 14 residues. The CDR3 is CASSSVRGNTEAFF. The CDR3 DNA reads TGTGCCAGCAGCTCAGTTCGGGGGAACACTGAAGCTTTCTTT.

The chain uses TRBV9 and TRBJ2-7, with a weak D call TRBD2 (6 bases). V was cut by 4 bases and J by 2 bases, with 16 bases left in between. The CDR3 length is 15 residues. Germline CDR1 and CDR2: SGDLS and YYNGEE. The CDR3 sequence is CASSLLRDSTYEQYF. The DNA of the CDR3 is TGTGCCAGCAGCCTCCTACGGGACTCAACCTACGAGCAGTACTTC.

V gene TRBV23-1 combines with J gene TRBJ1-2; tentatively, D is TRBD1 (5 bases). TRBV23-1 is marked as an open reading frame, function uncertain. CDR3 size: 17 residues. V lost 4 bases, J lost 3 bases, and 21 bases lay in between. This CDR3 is CASSPRKPLDRDYGYTF. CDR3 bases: TGCGCCAGCAGTCCAAGGAAACCCCTCGACAGAGACTATGGCTACACCTTC.

The CDR3 here is CASSPRRGTDTQYF. The CDR3 coding sequence is TGTGCCAGCAGCCCCCGGAGGGGCACAGATACGCAGTATTTT. J is TRBJ2-3 and V is TRBV4-2, with a possible D match to TRBD2 (6 bases). The germline V gene has CDR1 LGHNA and CDR2 YNFKEQ. CDR3 length: 14 amino acids. V lost 4 bases to trimming and J lost 1 base, with 9 bases between them.

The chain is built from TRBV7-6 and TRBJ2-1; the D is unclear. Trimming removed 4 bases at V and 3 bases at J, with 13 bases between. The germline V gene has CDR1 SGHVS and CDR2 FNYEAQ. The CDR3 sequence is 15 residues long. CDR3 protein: CASSSTWAGYNEQFF. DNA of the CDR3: TGTGCCAGCAGCTCTACCTGGGCAGGCTACAATGAGCAGTTCTTC.

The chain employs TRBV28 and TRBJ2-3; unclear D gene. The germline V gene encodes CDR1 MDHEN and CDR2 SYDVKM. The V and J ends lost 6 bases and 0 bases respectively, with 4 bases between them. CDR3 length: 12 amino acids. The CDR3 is CASRTSTDTQYF. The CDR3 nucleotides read TGTGCCAGCAGAACTAGCACAGATACGCAGTATTTT.

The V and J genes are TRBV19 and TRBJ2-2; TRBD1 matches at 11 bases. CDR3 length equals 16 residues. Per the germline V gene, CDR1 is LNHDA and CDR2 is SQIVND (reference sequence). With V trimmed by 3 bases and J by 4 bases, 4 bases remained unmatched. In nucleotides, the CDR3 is TGTGCCAGTAGTATGGGGACAGGGGGGAGCACCGGGGAGCTGTTTTTT. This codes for CASSMGTGGSTGELFF.

CDR3 bases: TGCAGCGTCCGGGATCTGAACACTGAAGCTTTCTTT. Translation gives CSVRDLNTEAFF. V and J are TRBV29-1 and TRBJ1-1, with D unclear. The CDR3 contains 12 residues. Trimming stripped 6 bases from V and 0 bases from J, with 8 bases between. Germline V gene lookup returns CDR1 SQVTM and CDR2 ANQGSEA. Based on the CDR3 plus reference TRBV29-1 and TRBJ1-1, the full variable domain is SAVISQKPSRDICQRGTSLTIQCQVDSQVTMMFWYRQQPGQSLTLIATANQGSEATYESGFVIDKFPISRPNLTFSTLTVSNMSPEDSSIYLCSVRDLNTEAFFGQGTRLTVV.

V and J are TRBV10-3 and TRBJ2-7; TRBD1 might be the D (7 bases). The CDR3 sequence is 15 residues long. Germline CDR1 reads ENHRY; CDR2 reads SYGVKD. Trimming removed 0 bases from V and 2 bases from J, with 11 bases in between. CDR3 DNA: TGTGCCATCAGTGAGTCGGAGGGGGCCACCTACGAGCAGTACTTC. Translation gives CAISESEGATYEQYF.

CDR3 DNA: TGTGCCATCAGTGAGGGGGGCGCGTCTGAAAAACTGTTTTTT. Its translation is CAISEGGASEKLFF. The chain recombines TRBV10-3 with TRBJ1-4; maybe TRBD1 (6 bases). The CDR3 has 14 residues. Per the germline V gene, CDR1 is ENHRY and CDR2 is SYGVKD. V was pared by 2 bases and J by 7 bases, with 11 bases between.

The CDR3 loop reads CASSLDPGEPGSDTQYF. The CDR3 DNA reads TGTGCCAGCAGCTTAGATCCGGGGGAACCAGGATCCGATACGCAGTATTTT. The V and J genes are TRBV11-2 and TRBJ2-3, with a weak D call TRBD2 (6 bases). The germline CDR1 and CDR2 sequences are SGHAT and FQNNGV. The CDR3 consists of 17 residues. V lost 0 bases and J 6 bases, leaving 19 bases between the germline ends. Using reference TRBV11-2 and TRBJ2-3 for the parts outside the CDR3, the full variable domain is EAGVAQSPRYKIIEKRQSVAFWCNPISGHATLYWYQQILGQGPKLLIQFQNNGVVDDSQLPKDRFSAERLKGVDSTLKIQPAKLEDSAVYLCASSLDPGEPGSDTQYFGPGTRLTVL.

CDR3 sequence reads: CASSYRVSSYNEQFF. CDR3 DNA: TGTGCCAGCAGTTACCGGGTGAGCTCCTACAATGAGCAGTTCTTC. V and J are TRBV6-6 and TRBJ2-1, with D uncertain. This CDR3 has 15 amino acids. The ends were cut back, 2 bases at V and 0 bases at J, with 8 bases in the middle. Germline V gene lookup returns CDR1 MNHNY and CDR2 SVGAGI (reference sequence).

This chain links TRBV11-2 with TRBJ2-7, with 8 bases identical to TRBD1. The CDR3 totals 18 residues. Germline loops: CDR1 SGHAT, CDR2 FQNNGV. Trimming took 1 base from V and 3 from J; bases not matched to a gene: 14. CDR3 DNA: TGTGCCAGCAGCTTAGGCTTTGGTGGACAGGGCTCCTACTACGAGCAGTACTTC. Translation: CASSLGFGGQGSYYEQYF.

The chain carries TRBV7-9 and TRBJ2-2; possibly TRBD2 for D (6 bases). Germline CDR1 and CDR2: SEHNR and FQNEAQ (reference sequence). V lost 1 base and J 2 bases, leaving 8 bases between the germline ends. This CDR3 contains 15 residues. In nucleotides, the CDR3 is TGTGCCAGCAGCTTAGGACTAGATAACACCGGGGAGCTGTTTTTT. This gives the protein CASSLGLDNTGELFF. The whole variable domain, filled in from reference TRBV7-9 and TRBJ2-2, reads DTGVSQNPRHKITKRGQNVTFRCDPISEHNRLYWYRQTLGQGPEFLTYFQNEAQLEKSRLLSDRFSAERPKGSFSTLEIQRTEQGDSAMYLCASSLGLDNTGELFFGEGSRLTVL.

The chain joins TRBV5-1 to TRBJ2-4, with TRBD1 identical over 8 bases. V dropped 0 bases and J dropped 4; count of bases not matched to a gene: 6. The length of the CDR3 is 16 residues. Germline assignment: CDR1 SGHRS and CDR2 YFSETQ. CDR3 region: CASSLDDRGFKNIQYF. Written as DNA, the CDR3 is TGCGCCAGCAGCTTGGACGACAGGGGATTTAAAAACATTCAGTACTTC. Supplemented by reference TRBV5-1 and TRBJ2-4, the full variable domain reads KAGVTQTPRYLIKTRGQQVTLSCSPISGHRSVSWYQQTPGQGLQFLFEYFSETQRNKGNFPGRFSGRQFSNSRSEMNVSTLELGDSALYLCASSLDDRGFKNIQYFGAGTRLSVL.

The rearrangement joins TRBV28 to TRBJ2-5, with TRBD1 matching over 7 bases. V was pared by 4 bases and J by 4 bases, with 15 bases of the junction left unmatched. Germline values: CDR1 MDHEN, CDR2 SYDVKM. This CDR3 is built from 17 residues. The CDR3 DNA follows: TGTGCCAGCAGTTCCATTTCTCAGACAGGGATTGGAGAGACCCAGTACTTC. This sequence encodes CASSSISQTGIGETQYF.

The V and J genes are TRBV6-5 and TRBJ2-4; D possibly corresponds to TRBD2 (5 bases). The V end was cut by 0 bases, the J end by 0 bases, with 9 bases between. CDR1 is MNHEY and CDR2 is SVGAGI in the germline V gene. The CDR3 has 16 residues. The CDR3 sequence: CASSYSSGLAKNIQYF. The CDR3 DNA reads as TGTGCCAGCAGTTACTCGAGCGGACTAGCCAAAAACATTCAGTACTTC.